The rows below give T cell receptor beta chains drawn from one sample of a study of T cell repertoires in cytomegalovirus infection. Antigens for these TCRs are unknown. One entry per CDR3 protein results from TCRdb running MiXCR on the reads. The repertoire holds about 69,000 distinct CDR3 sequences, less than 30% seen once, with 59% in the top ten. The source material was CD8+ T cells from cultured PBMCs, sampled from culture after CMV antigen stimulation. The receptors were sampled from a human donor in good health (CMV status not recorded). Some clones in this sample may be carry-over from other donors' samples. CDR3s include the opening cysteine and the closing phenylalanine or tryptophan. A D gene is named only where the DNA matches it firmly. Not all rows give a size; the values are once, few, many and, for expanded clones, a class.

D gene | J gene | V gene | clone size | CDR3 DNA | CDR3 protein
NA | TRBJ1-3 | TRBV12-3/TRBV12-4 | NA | TGTGCCAGCAACGCCTGGGAAGGAACTGGAAACACCATATATTTT | CASNAWEGTGNTIYF
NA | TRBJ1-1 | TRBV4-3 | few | TGCGCCAGCAGCCAAGATCAGAACGTGAACACTGAAGCTTTCTTT | CASSQDQNVNTEAFF
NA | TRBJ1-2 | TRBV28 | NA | TGTGCCAGCAGCCCTGAGGGGGGGGCCGATGGCTACACCTTC | CASSPEGGADGYTF
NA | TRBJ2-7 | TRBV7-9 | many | TGTGCCAGCAGCTCCGGGACATTTCACGAGCAGTACTTC | CASSSGTFHEQYF
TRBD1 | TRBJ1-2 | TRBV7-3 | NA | TGTGCCAGCAGCCCCGGACAGGGGGCTACCTATGGCTACACCTTC | CASSPGQGATYGYTF
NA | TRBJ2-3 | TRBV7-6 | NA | TGTGCCAGCAGCTTATTGGAGCCGGCTAGCACAGATACGCAGTATTTT | CASSLLEPASTDTQYF
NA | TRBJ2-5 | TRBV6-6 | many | TGTGCCAGCAGTTACGGTCAGAAAGAGACCCAGTACTTC | CASSYGQKETQYF
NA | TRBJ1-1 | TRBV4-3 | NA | TGCGCCAGCAGCCAAGAAGAAGCGGTCACTGAAGCTTTCTTT | CASSQEEAVTEAFF
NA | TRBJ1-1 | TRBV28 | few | TGTGCCAGCAGTTTAGGGGGAGTAGGGACTGAAGCTTTCTTT | CASSLGGVGTEAFF
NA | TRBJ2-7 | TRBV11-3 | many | TGTGCCAGCAGCTTAGATCTCTTCGTGGGGGAGACCACCGAGCAGTACTTC | CASSLDLFVGETTEQYF
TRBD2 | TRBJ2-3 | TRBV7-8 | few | TGTGCCAGCAGCTTAGTCGGTCTAGCGGGCACAGATACGCAGTATTTT | CASSLVGLAGTDTQYF
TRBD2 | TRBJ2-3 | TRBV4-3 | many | TGCGCCAGCAGCCAAGGGAGCGGGAGTACGGATACGCAGTATTTT | CASSQGSGSTDTQYF
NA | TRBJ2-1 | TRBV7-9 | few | TGTGCCAGCATCCTCACGCCCCACAATGAGCAGTTCTTC | CASILTPHNEQFF
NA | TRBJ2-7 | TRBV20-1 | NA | TGCAGTGCTAGAGATCGGGCTAGCGCTTACGAGCAGTACTTC | CSARDRASAYEQYF
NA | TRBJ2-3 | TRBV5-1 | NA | TGCGCCAGCAGCTTGGCCGCCTACACAGATACGCAGTATTTT | CASSLAAYTDTQYF
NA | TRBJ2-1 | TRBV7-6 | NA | TGTGCCAGCAGCTTAGGAGGTTCGAGCAATGAGCAGTTCTTC | CASSLGGSSNEQFF
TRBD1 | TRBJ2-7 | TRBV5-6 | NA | TGTGCCAGCAGCTCGGGGACAGTAACCTACGAGCAGTACTTC | CASSSGTVTYEQYF
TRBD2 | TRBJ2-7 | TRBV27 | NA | TGTGCCAGCAGTTCTGGAGCGGGAGTCGACGAGCAGTACTTC | CASSSGAGVDEQYF
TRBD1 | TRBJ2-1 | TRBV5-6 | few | TGTGCCAGCAGCCCGGTGGGACAGGGAAAAGAAGATGAGCAGTTCTTC | CASSPVGQGKEDEQFF
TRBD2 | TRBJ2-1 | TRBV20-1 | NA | TGCAGTGTCAGACTAGCTCTTGAGCAGTTCTTC | CSVRLALEQFF
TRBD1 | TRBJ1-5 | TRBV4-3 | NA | TGCGCCAGCAGCCAAACCCCCTTAACAGGGGCGGGTATAGGTAGCAATCAGCCCCAGCATTTT | CASSQTPLTGAGIGSNQPQHF
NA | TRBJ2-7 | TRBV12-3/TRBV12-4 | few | TGTGCCAGCAGCAACAGGCTAACCTACGAGCAGTACTTC | CASSNRLTYEQYF
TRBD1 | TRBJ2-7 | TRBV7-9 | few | TGTGCCAGCAGCTTAGGAGTACAGGGGATCGTCTACGAGCAGTACTTC | CASSLGVQGIVYEQYF
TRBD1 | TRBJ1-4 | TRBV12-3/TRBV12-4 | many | TGTGCCAGCAGTCCACCGGGACAGGGCGAAAAACTGTTTTTT | CASSPPGQGEKLFF
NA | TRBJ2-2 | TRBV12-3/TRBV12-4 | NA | TGTGCCAGCAGTTTAGGGTCGTACACCGGGGAGCTGTTTTTT | CASSLGSYTGELFF
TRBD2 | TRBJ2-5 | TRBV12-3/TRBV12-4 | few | TGTGCCAGCAGTTTCCGCCTAGCGGGGGCCCAAGAGACCCAGTACTTC | CASSFRLAGAQETQYF
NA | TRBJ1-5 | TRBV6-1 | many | TGTGCCAGCAGTATCGTCAACGATCAGCCCCAGCATTTT | CASSIVNDQPQHF